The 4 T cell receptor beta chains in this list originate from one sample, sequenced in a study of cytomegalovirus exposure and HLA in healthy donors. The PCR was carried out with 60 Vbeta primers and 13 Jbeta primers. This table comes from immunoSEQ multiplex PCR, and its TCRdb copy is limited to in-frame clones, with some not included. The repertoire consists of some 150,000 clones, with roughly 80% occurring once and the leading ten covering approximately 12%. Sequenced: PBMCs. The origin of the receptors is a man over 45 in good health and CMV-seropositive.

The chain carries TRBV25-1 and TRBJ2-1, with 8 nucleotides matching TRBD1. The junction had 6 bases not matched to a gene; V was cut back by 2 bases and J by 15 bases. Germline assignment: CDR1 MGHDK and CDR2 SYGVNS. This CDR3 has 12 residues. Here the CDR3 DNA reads TGTGCCAGCAGTGAACAGGGGGCTGTCTCGTTCTTC. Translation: CASSEQGAVSFF.

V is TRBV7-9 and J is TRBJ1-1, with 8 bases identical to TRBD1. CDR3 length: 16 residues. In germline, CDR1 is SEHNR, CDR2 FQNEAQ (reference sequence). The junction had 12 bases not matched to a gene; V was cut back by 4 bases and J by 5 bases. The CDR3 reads CASSSDGQGIATEAFF. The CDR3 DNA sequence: TGTGCCAGCAGCTCAGACGGACAGGGAATCGCGACTGAAGCTTTCTTT.

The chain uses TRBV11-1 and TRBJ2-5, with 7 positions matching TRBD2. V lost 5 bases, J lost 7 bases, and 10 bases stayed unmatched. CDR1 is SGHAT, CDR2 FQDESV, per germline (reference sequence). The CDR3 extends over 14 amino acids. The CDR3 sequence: CASSVSGWNWTQYF. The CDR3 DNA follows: TGTGCCAGCAGCGTTAGCGGGTGGAATTGGACCCAGTACTTC.

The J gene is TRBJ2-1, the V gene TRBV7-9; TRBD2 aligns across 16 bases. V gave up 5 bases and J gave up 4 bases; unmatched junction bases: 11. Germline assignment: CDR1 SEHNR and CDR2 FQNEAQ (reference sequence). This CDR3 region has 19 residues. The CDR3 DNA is TGTGCCAGCAGCCCTAGAGGGACTAGCGGGAGGGCCGGATACAATGAGCAGTTCTTC. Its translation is CASSPRGTSGRAGYNEQFF.